A selection of T cell receptor beta chains follows, all from one sample in a study of T cell responses to AZD1222 COVID-19 vaccine. Assay used: immunoSEQ multiplex PCR; TCRdb lists only in-frame clones, some missing. Of 150,000 or so clones listed, roughly 91% are singletons. Sequencing was performed on peripheral blood, taken on day 0 of AZD1222 vaccination. The receptors here all came from an adult in good health. Each CDR3 is given with its conserved first and last residue. A D gene is named only where the DNA matches it firmly. Rows may omit the clone size; those that give it use once, few, many or a size class.

J: TRBJ2-1; size: few; V: TRBV6-5; D: TRBD2; DNA: TGTGCCAGCACACTAGCGGGAGTCAGCAATGAGCAGTTCTTC; CDR3: CASTLAGVSNEQFF
J: TRBJ2-7; size: once; V: TRBV18; D: NA; DNA: TGTGCCAGCTCACCCCGACAGGTGACGCCCATCAATTACTACGAGCAGTACTTC; CDR3: CASSPRQVTPINYYEQYF
J: TRBJ1-5; size: few; V: TRBV10-3; D: NA; DNA: TGTGCCATCAGTGAAAGGGGGAACAATCAGCCCCAGCATTTT; CDR3: CAISERGNNQPQHF
J: TRBJ2-2; size: NA; V: TRBV30; D: TRBD2; DNA: TGTGCCTTCGGGAGGCTAGCGGGGGCCTCTCTCCGCCGTCGGAACACCGGGGAGCTGTTTTTT; CDR3: CAFGRLAGASLRRRNTGELFF
J: TRBJ2-3; size: NA; V: TRBV12-5; D: TRBD2; DNA: TGTGCTAGTGCCCCCGCCGGAGGGAGGGCCCCGGAGGGCACAGATACGCAGTATTTT; CDR3: CASAPAGGRAPEGTDTQYF
J: TRBJ1-5; size: NA; V: TRBV6-2/TRBV6-3; D: TRBD1; DNA: TGTGCCAGCAGTCAACAGGGGCTCGGCAATCAGCCCCAGCATTTT; CDR3: CASSQQGLGNQPQHF
J: TRBJ1-2; size: NA; V: TRBV6-5; D: NA; DNA: TGTGCCAGCAACCCTACTCCCTTTTCTAACTATGGCTACACCTTC; CDR3: CASNPTPFSNYGYTF
J: TRBJ1-1; size: NA; V: TRBV10-3; D: NA; DNA: TGTGCCATCAGGCCGACGGGGCAGGCGAACACTGAAGCTTTCTTT; CDR3: CAIRPTGQANTEAFF
J: TRBJ2-2; size: NA; V: TRBV30; D: NA; DNA: TGTGCCTGGAGTGTGGGCGGATCGGAGCTGTTTTTT; CDR3: CAWSVGGSELFF
J: TRBJ2-2; size: few; V: TRBV5-1; D: NA; DNA: TGCGCCAGCAGCTTTAATAACAGGGCCACCGGGGAGCTGTTTTTT; CDR3: CASSFNNRATGELFF
J: TRBJ1-1; size: NA; V: TRBV2; D: TRBD1; DNA: TGTGCCAGCAGAGACAGGGCGGGGAACACTGAAGCTTTCTTT; CDR3: CASRDRAGNTEAFF
J: TRBJ1-3; size: NA; V: TRBV5-6; D: NA; DNA: TGTGCCAGCAGCTACGGGACAACTCCCATGATCACCATATATTTT; CDR3: CASSYGTTPMITIYF
J: TRBJ1-1; size: NA; V: TRBV6-5; D: NA; DNA: TGTGCCTCCCCCCGCTGGGGGACCGCTTTCTTT; CDR3: CASPRWGTAFF
J: TRBJ2-1; size: NA; V: TRBV19; D: TRBD2; DNA: TGTGCCAGTAGGGGGGGACTAGCGGGAGCCGGGGAGCAGTTCTTC; CDR3: CASRGGLAGAGEQFF
J: TRBJ2-5; size: NA; V: TRBV28; D: TRBD1; DNA: TGTGCCAGCAGTTTAAAGGGGGCGCGGCAAGAGACCCAGTACTTC; CDR3: CASSLKGARQETQYF
J: TRBJ1-4; size: NA; V: TRBV7-2; D: TRBD1; DNA: TGTGCCAGCAGCTCCCAGGGGGCTGCTAATGAAAAACTGTTTTTT; CDR3: CASSSQGAANEKLFF
J: TRBJ2-1; size: once; V: TRBV29-1; D: NA; DNA: TGCAGCGTTGGGCAGGGGGGCTCCTACAATGAGCAGTTCTTC; CDR3: CSVGQGGSYNEQFF
J: TRBJ2-5; size: NA; V: TRBV18; D: TRBD2; DNA: TGTGCCAGCTCGCCAAGACTAGCGGGAGATTTTCGAGAGACCCAGTACTTC; CDR3: CASSPRLAGDFRETQYF
J: TRBJ1-6; size: NA; V: TRBV28; D: TRBD1; DNA: TGTGCCAGCAGTTTCTATGGCACAGGGGGCAATTCACCCCTCCACTTT; CDR3: CASSFYGTGGNSPLHF
J: TRBJ2-3; size: NA; V: TRBV5-5; D: TRBD2; DNA: TGTGCCAGCAGCCGCGATCTAGCGGGGGGGCATACGCAGTATTTT; CDR3: CASSRDLAGGHTQYF
J: TRBJ1-1; size: NA; V: TRBV19; D: NA; DNA: TGTGCCAGTAGTATGAGGTGGGGCACTGAAGCTTTCTTT; CDR3: CASSMRWGTEAFF
J: TRBJ1-1; size: NA; V: TRBV18; D: NA; DNA: TGTGCCAGCTCACCATCTATTCACGGACGAGCCATGAACACTGAAGCTTTCTTT; CDR3: CASSPSIHGRAMNTEAFF
J: TRBJ1-2; size: NA; V: TRBV18; D: NA; DNA: TGTGCCAGCTCACCCAAGGCCGGGACTAACTATGGCTACACCTTC; CDR3: CASSPKAGTNYGYTF
J: TRBJ2-2; size: NA; V: TRBV7-6; D: NA; DNA: TGTGCCAGCAGCCCATTTAGCGGTCCGAACACCGGGGAGCTGTTTTTT; CDR3: CASSPFSGPNTGELFF
J: TRBJ1-2; size: NA; V: TRBV5-1; D: NA; DNA: TGCGCCAGCAGCCCCGGGACTCATGCTGGTGGCTACACCTTC; CDR3: CASSPGTHAGGYTF
J: TRBJ2-2; size: NA; V: TRBV28; D: TRBD2; DNA: TGTGCCAGCAGTCCCCCTTGGAGCGGGAGGTTTTTGAGCACCGGGGAGCTGTTTTTT; CDR3: CASSPPWSGRFLSTGELFF